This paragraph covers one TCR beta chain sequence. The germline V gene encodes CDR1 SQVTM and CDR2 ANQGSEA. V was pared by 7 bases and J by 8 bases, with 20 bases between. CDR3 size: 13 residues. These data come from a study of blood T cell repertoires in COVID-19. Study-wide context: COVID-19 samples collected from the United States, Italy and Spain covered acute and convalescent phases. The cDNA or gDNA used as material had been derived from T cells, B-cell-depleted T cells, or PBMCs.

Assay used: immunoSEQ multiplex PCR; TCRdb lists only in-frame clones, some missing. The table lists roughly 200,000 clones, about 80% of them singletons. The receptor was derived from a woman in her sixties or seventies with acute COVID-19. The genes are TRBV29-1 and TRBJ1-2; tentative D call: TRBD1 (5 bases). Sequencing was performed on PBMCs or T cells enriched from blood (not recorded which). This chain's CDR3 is CSAERGGGMGYTF. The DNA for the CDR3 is TGCAGCGCCGAGAGGGGAGGTGGGATGGGCTACACCTTC.